One and the same sample provided the 8 T cell receptor beta chains below, sequenced in a study of neurological immune-mediated disorders. A single record per CDR3 protein comes from TCRdb applying MiXCR to the 5' RACE reads. The data show under 80,000 distinct CDR3 sequences, 13% to 15% seen once. Sequenced sample: PBMCs. These receptors were collected from a woman between 50 and 59 years old in good health.

In this sample, this clonotype turned up many times. The chain links TRBV5-1 to TRBJ2-6; D may match TRBD1 or TRBD2 (5 bases each). V lost 0 bases, J lost 0 bases, and 10 bases lay in between. CDR3 length: 17 amino acids. Germline lookup yields CDR1 SGHRS and CDR2 YFSETQ. CDR3 DNA: TGCGCCAGCAGCTTGGCCGGGGCAGGCTCTGGGGCCAACGTCCTGACTTTC. It is translated as CASSLAGAGSGANVLTF.

At least ten counts were recorded for this clonotype. The J gene is TRBJ1-3, the V gene TRBV6-6; D uncertain. V was trimmed by 7 bases and J by 4 bases, leaving 11 bases between them. Germline loops: CDR1 MNHNY, CDR2 SVGAGI (reference sequence). The CDR3 is 13 residues long. This CDR3 reads CASILTGGNTIYF. The CDR3 nucleotides read TGTGCCAGCATCCTTACGGGAGGAAACACCATATATTTT.

This clonotype was seen at least ten times. This chain connects TRBV6-5 to TRBJ2-5, with 10 positions matching TRBD2. V was clipped by 6 bases and J by 5 bases; unmatched bases: 6. CDR1 and CDR2 from the germline V gene are MNHEY and SVGAGI. The CDR3 is 14 residues long. CDR3 in amino acids: CASRERGGWETQYF. The CDR3 region has the DNA TGTGCCAGCAGAGAGCGGGGGGGCTGGGAGACCCAGTACTTC.

This clonotype has at least ten counts. This rearrangement joins TRBV20-1 to TRBJ2-7, with 9 bases matching TRBD2. Germline trimming cut 1 base from V and 3 bases from J; bases unmatched to any gene: 10. This CDR3 region has 16 residues. Germline CDR1 DFQATT, CDR2 SNEGSKA (reference sequence). The CDR3 protein is CSARVESSGDVYEQYF. The CDR3 DNA is TGCAGTGCTAGAGTAGAATCTAGCGGGGACGTCTACGAGCAGTACTTC.

Worth noting for this clonotype: At one of its ends the junction is not consistent with the germline gene, which may arise from a read error. V and J are TRBV11-3 and TRBJ2-1, with D possibly TRBD2 on 5 matching bases. This CDR3 is 16 amino acids long. CDR1 is SGHNT, CDR2 YENEEA, per germline. The CDR3 reads CAISLRGSDSYNEQFF. CDR3 coding DNA: TGTGCCATCAGCTTACGAGGGAGTGATTCCTACAATGAGCAGTTCTTC.

This clonotype occurred many times. CDR3 DNA sequence: TGTGCCAGCAGTCCCCGAAGAGGGGTGGACAGGGGAGGCTACACCTTC. It specifies CASSPRRGVDRGGYTF. This sequence joins TRBV12-3 or TRBV12-4 and TRBJ1-2; TRBD1 aligns across 9 bases. The CDR3 loop spans 16 amino acids. V trimming: 5 bases; J trimming: 8 bases; junction bases outside the gene matches: 15.

This clonotype has a count of ten or more. The chain carries TRBV28 and TRBJ1-2, with 10 positions matching TRBD1. The V segment lost 2 bases and the J segment 6 bases; nucleotides outside the gene matches: 3. Germline V gene sequence: CDR1 MDHEN, CDR2 SYDVKM. The CDR3 extends over 14 amino acids. The CDR3 sequence: CASSLRQGANGYTF. The DNA for the CDR3 is TGTGCCAGCAGTTTAAGACAGGGGGCAAATGGCTACACCTTC.

This clonotype has at least ten counts. The V and J genes are TRBV20-1 and TRBJ1-5, with D tentatively TRBD1 (6 bases). The ends were cut back, 4 bases at V and 2 bases at J, with 6 bases in the middle. The CDR3 has 12 residues. Germline CDR1 DFQATT, CDR2 SNEGSKA (reference sequence). The CDR3: CSANRGNQPQHF. CDR3 coding DNA: TGCAGTGCTAACAGGGGCAATCAGCCCCAGCATTTT.